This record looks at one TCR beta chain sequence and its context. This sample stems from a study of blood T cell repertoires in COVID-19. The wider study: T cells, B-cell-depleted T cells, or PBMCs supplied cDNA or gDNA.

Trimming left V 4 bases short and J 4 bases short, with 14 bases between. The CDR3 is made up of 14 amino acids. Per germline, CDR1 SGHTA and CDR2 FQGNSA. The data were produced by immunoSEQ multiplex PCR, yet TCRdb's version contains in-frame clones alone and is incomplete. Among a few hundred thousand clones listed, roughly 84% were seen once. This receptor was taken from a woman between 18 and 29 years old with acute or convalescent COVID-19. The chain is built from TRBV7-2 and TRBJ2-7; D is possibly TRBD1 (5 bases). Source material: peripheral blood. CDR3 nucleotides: TGTGCCAGCAGCTCGCGACAGACGGGTTACGAGCAGTACTTC. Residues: CASSSRQTGYEQYF.